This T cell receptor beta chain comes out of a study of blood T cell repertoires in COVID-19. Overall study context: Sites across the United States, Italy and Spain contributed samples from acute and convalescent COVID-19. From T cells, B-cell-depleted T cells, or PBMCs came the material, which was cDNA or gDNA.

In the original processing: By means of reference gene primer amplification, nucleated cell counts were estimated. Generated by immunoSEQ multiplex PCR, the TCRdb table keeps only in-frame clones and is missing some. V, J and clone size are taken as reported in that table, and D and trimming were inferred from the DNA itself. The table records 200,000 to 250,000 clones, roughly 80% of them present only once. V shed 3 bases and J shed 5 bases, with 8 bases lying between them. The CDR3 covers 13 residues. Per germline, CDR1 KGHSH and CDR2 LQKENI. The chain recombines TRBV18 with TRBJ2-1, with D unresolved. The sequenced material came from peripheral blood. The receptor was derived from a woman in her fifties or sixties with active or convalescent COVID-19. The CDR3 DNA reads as TGTGCCAGCTCACCGAATACAAACAATGAGCAGTTCTTC. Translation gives CASSPNTNNEQFF.